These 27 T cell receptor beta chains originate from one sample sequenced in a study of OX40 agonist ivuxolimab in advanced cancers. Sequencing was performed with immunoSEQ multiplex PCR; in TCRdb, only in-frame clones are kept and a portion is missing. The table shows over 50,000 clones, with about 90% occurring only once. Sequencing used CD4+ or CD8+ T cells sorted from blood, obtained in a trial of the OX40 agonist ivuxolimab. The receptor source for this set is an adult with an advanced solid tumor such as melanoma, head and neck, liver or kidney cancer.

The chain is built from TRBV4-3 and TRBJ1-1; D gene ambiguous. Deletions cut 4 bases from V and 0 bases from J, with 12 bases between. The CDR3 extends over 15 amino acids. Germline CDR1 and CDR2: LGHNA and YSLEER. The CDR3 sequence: CASSPGWQMNTEAFF. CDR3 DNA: TGCGCCAGCAGCCCCGGCTGGCAGATGAACACTGAAGCTTTCTTT.

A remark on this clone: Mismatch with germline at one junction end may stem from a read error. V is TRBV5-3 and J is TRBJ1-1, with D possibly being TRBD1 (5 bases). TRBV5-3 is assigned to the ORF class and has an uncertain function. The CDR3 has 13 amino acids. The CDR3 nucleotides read TGCGCCAGCAGCCTAACAGGGAACACTGAAGCTTTCTTT. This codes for CASSLTGNTEAFF.

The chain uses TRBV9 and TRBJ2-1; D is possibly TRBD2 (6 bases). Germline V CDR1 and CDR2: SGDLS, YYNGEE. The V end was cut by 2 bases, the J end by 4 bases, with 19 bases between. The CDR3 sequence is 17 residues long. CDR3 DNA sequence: TGTGCCAGCAGCGTGGGAGGTGTGTTAGCGGCTTACAATGAGCAGTTCTTC. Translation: CASSVGGVLAAYNEQFF.

CDR3 sequence reads: CASSFSDRGSNEQFF. Here the CDR3 DNA reads TGTGCCAGCAGCTTTTCGGACAGGGGTTCAAATGAGCAGTTCTTC. The chain employs TRBV7-9 and TRBJ2-1; TRBD1 matches 9 bases. With 3 bases clipped from V and 7 bases from J, the junction kept 7 bases outside the gene matches. This CDR3 comprises 15 residues. Germline lookup yields CDR1 SEHNR and CDR2 FQNEAQ (reference sequence). The full variable domain, in which reference TRBV7-9 and TRBJ2-1 provide the parts outside the CDR3, is DTGVSQNPRHKITKRGQNVTFRCDPISEHNRLYWYRQTLGQGPEFLTYFQNEAQLEKSRLLSDRFSAERPKGSFSTLEIQRTEQGDSAMYLCASSFSDRGSNEQFFGPGTRLTVL.

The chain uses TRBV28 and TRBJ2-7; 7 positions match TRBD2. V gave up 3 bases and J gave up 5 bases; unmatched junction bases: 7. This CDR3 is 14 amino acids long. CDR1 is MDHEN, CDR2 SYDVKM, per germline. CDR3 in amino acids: CASSFLGGDHEQYV. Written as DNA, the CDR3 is TGTGCCAGCAGTTTTCTTGGGGGGGACCACGAGCAGTACGTC.

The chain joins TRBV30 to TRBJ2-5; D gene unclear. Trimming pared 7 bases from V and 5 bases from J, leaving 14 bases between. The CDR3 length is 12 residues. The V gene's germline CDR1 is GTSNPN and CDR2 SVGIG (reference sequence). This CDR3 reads CASQEGMETQYF. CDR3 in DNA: TGTGCCTCCCAAGAAGGAATGGAGACCCAGTACTTC.

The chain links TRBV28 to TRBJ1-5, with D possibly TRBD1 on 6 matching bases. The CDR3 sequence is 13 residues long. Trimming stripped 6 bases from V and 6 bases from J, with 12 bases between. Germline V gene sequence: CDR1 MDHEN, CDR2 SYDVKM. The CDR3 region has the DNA TGTGCCAGCAGCCCAGAAGGGGGTCAGCCCCAGCATTTT. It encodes CASSPEGGQPQHF.

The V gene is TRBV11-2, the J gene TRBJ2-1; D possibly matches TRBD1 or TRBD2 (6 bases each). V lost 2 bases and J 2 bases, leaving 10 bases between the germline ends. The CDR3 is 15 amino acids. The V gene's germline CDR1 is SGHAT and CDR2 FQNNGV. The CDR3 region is CASSLNRGPYNEQFF. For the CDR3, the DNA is TGTGCCAGCAGCTTAAATCGGGGGCCCTACAATGAGCAGTTCTTC.

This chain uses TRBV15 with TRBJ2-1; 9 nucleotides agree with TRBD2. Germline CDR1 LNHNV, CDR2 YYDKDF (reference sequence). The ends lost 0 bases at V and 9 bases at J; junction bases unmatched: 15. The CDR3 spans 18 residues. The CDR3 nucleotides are TGTGCCACCAGCAGAGATTGGCCTAGCGGGACCATACTAGGTGAGCAGTTCTTC. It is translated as CATSRDWPSGTILGEQFF.

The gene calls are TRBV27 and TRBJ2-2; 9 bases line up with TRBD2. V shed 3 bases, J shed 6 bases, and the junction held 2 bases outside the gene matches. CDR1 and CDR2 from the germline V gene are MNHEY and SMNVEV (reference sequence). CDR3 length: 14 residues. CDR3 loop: CASSFLAGPGELFF. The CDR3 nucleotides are TGTGCCAGCAGTTTCCTAGCGGGACCCGGGGAGCTGTTTTTT.

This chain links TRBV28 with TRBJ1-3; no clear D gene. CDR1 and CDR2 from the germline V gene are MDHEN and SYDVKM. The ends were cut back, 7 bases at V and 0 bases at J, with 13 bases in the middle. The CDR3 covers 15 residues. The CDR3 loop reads CASIPSESSGNTIYF. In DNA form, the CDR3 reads TGTGCCAGCATCCCTTCAGAGAGCTCTGGAAACACCATATATTTT.

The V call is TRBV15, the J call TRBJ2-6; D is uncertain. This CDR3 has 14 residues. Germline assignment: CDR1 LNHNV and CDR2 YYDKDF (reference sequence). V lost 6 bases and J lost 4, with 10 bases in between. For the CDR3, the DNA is TGTGCCACCAGTGCTTACTCCGGGGCCAACGTCCTGACTTTC. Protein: CATSAYSGANVLTF.

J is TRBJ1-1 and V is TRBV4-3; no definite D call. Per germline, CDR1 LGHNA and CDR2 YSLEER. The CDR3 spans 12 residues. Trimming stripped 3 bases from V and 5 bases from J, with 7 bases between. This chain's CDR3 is CASSHFGTEAFF. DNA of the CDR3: TGCGCCAGCAGCCATTTTGGGACTGAAGCTTTCTTT.

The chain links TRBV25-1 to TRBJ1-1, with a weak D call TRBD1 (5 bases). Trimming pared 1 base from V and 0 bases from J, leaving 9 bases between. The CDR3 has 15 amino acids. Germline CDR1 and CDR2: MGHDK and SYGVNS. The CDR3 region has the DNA TGTGCCAGCAGTGAATGGGGCGGCATGAACACTGAAGCTTTCTTT. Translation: CASSEWGGMNTEAFF.

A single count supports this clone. Here the CDR3 DNA reads TGTGCCAGCAGTGAAAATAGGGGCTATGAGCAGTTCTTC. The encoded protein is CASSENRGYEQFF. V gene TRBV6-4 combines with J gene TRBJ2-1; D may be TRBD1 (5 bases). CDR1 and CDR2 from the germline V gene are MRHNA and SNTAGT. Trimming removed 3 bases at V and 8 bases at J, with 11 bases between. CDR3 length: 13 amino acids.

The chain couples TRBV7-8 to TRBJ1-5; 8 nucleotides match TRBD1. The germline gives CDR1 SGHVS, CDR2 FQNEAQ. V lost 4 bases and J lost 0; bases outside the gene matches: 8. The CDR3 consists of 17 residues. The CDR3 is CASSSPQGVHSNQPQHF. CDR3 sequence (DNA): TGTGCCAGCAGCTCCCCACAGGGGGTACATAGCAATCAGCCCCAGCATTTT.

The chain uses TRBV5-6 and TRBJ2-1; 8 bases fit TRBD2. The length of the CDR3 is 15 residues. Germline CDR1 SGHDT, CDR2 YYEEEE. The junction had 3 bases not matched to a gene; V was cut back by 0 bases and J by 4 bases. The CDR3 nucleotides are TGTGCCAGCAGCTTGGGTAGCGGGACTTACAATGAGCAGTTCTTC. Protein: CASSLGSGTYNEQFF. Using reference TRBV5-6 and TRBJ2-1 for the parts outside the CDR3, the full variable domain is DAGVTQSPTHLIKTRGQQVTLRCSPKSGHDTVSWYQQALGQGPQFIFQYYEEEERQRGNFPDRFSGHQFPNYSSELNVNALLLGDSALYLCASSLGSGTYNEQFFGPGTRLTVL.

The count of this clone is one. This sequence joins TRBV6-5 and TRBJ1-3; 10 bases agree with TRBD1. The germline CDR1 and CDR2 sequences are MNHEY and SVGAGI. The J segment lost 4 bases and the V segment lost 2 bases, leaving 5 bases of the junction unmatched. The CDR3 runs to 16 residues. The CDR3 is CASSYGTGASGNTIYF. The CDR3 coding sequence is TGTGCCAGCAGTTACGGGACAGGGGCTTCAGGAAACACCATATATTTT.

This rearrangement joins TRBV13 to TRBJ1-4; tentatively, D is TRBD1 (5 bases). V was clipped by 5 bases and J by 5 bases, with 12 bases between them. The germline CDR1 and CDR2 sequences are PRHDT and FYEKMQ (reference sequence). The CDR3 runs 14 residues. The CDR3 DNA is TGTGCCAGCAGCACCCGACAGTTGAATGAAAAACTGTTTTTT. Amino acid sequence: CASSTRQLNEKLFF.

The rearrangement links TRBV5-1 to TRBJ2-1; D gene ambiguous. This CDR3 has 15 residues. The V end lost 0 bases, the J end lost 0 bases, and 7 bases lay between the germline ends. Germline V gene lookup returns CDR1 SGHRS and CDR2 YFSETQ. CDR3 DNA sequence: TGCGCCAGCAGCTTGGAAGGTAGCTCCTACAATGAGCAGTTCTTC. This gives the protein CASSLEGSSYNEQFF.

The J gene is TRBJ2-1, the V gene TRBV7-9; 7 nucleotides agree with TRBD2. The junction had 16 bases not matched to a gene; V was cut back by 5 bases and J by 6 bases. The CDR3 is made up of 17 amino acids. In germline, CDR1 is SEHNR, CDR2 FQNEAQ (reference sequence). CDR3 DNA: TGTGCCAGCAGCCGGCCCCTTGGGGGGGAGGGAGGCAATGAGCAGTTCTTC. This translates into CASSRPLGGEGGNEQFF.

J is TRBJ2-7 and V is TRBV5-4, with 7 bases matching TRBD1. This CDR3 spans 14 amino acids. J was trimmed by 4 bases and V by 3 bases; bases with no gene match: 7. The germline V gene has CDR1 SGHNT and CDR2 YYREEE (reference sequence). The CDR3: CASSSDRDHYEQYV. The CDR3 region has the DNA TGTGCCAGCAGCTCCGACAGGGACCATTACGAGCAGTACGTC.

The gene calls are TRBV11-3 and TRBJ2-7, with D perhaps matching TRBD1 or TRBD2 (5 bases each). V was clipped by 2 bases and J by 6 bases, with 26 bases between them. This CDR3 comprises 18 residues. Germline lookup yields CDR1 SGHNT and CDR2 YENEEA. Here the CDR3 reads CASSLRYGWGISPSEQYV. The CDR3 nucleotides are TGTGCCAGCAGCTTACGATACGGCTGGGGGATTAGCCCTAGCGAGCAGTACGTC.

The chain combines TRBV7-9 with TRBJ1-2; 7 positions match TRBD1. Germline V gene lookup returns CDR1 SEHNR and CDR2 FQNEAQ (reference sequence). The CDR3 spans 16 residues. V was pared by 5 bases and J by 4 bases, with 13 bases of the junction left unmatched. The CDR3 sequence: CASSRAGTDILYGYTF. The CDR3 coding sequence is TGTGCCAGCAGCCGAGCCGGGACAGACATACTCTATGGCTACACCTTC. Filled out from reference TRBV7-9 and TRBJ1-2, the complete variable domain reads DTGVSQNPRHKITKRGQNVTFRCDPISEHNRLYWYRQTLGQGPEFLTYFQNEAQLEKSRLLSDRFSAERPKGSFSTLEIQRTEQGDSAMYLCASSRAGTDILYGYTFGSGTRLTVV.

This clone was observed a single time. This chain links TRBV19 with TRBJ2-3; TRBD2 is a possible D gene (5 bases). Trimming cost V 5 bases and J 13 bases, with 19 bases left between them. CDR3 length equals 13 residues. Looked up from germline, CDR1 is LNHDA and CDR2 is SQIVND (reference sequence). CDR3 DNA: TGTGCCAGTAGTCTCTCCTCGGGTCAGAGGGAGTATTTT. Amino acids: CASSLSSGQREYF.

CDR3 DNA sequence: TGTGCCAGCAGCTGGGGACTAGCGGGACAAGCCGAGCAGTACGTC. As protein: CASSWGLAGQAEQYV. The J gene is TRBJ2-7, the V gene TRBV11-2, with 13 bases fitting TRBD2. The V gene end was trimmed by 4 bases and the J gene end by 6 bases; junction bases not matched to a gene: 6. Germline V gene sequence: CDR1 SGHAT, CDR2 FQNNGV. This CDR3 has 15 residues.

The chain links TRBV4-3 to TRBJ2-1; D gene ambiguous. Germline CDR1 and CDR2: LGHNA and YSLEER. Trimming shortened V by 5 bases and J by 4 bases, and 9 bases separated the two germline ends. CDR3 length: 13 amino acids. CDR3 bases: TGCGCCAGCAGCTTTCGAGTTTACAATGAGCAGTTCTTC. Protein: CASSFRVYNEQFF.